The 30 T cell receptor beta chains presented below share a single source sample, sequenced in a study of blood T cell repertoires in COVID-19. Produced via immunoSEQ multiplex PCR; TCRdb's table is partial and in-frame only. The repertoire holds 19,000 or so clones, with 70% to 90% as singletons. Sequencing was done on a sample of peripheral blood. Receptors originate from a man aged 40-49 years with active COVID-19.

The chain is built from TRBV7-8 and TRBJ1-2; tentatively, D is TRBD1 (5 bases). This CDR3 comprises 16 residues. Trimming cost V 1 base and J 5 bases, with 17 bases left between them. Looked up from germline, CDR1 is SGHVS and CDR2 is FQNEAQ. CDR3: CASSLGTGTLLYGYTF. The CDR3 DNA reads as TGTGCCAGCAGCTTAGGAACCGGGACTCTACTTTATGGCTACACCTTC.

The chain uses TRBV6-5 and TRBJ1-1; D is unresolved. V was trimmed by 0 bases and J by 5 bases, leaving 7 bases between them. Germline values: CDR1 MNHEY, CDR2 SVGAGI. CDR3 length equals 13 residues. The CDR3 loop is CASSYSEWTEAFF. CDR3 DNA: TGTGCCAGCAGTTACTCAGAGTGGACTGAAGCTTTCTTT.

V and J are TRBV6-5 and TRBJ1-2, with D perhaps matching TRBD1 (6 bases). The germline V gene has CDR1 MNHEY and CDR2 SVGAGI. The V gene lost 5 bases and the J gene lost 2 bases, with 15 bases spanning the gap. The CDR3 sequence is 15 residues long. DNA of the CDR3: TGTGCCAGCAGTCGAAACCCCGGGACAAACTATGGCTACACCTTC. Translating it yields CASSRNPGTNYGYTF.

The genes are TRBV6-5 and TRBJ2-7, with D unresolved. Germline V gives CDR1 MNHEY, CDR2 SVGAGI. The CDR3 sequence is 13 residues long. V lost 0 bases and J 4 bases, leaving 7 bases between the germline ends. In nucleotides, the CDR3 is TGTGCCAGCAGTTACTCGAGATGGTACGAGCAGTACTTC. Translating it yields CASSYSRWYEQYF.

This clone was seen once. The chain is built from TRBV2 and TRBJ1-2, with D perhaps TRBD1 (6 bases). Deletions cut 3 bases from V and 8 bases from J, with 13 bases between. CDR1 is SNHLY and CDR2 is FYNNEI in the germline V gene. The CDR3 loop spans 13 amino acids. The CDR3 spells CASSDYKRGGYTF. CDR3 in DNA: TGTGCCAGCAGTGACTATAAAAGGGGGGGCTACACCTTC.

The V call is TRBV5-1, the J call TRBJ1-1, with TRBD1 as a possible D gene (6 bases). This CDR3 contains 15 residues. Germline lookup yields CDR1 SGHRS and CDR2 YFSETQ. V was pared by 0 bases and J by 5 bases, with 14 bases between. The CDR3 region is CASSLGQAIGTEAFF. In DNA, the CDR3 is TGCGCCAGCAGCTTGGGACAGGCGATTGGAACTGAAGCTTTCTTT.

The rearrangement uses TRBV7-9 and TRBJ1-4; 10 nucleotides align to TRBD1. With 5 bases clipped from V and 7 bases from J, the junction kept 7 bases outside the gene matches. CDR3 length: 15 amino acids. The germline CDR1 and CDR2 sequences are SEHNR and FQNEAQ (reference sequence). CDR3 nucleotides: TGTGCCAGCAGCGAGAGGACAGGGGGAGGTGAAAAACTGTTTTTT. It specifies CASSERTGGGEKLFF. Complete variable domain (other parts from reference TRBV7-9 and TRBJ1-4): DTGVSQNPRHKITKRGQNVTFRCDPISEHNRLYWYRQTLGQGPEFLTYFQNEAQLEKSRLLSDRFSAERPKGSFSTLEIQRTEQGDSAMYLCASSERTGGGEKLFFGSGTQLSVL.

Points on this clone: An end of the junction does not agree with germline; a read error may underlie this. This rearrangement joins TRBV6-5 to TRBJ2-7; TRBD1 agrees at 8 bases. This CDR3 is 12 amino acids long. Looked up from germline, CDR1 is MNHEY and CDR2 is SVGAGI. The CDR3 spells CASRRSGTGLLF. The CDR3 DNA reads as TGTGCCAGCAGGCGCTCCGGGACAGGCCTCCTTTTC.

The rearrangement links TRBV6-2 or TRBV6-3 to TRBJ1-5, with D possibly matching TRBD1 (6 bases). Trimming took 6 bases from V and 0 from J, leaving 12 bases between them. Looked up from germline, CDR1 is MNHEY and CDR2 is SVGEGT. This CDR3 has 15 amino acids. The CDR3 region is CASSARTDSNQPQHF. For the CDR3, the DNA is TGTGCCAGCAGCGCCCGGACAGATAGCAATCAGCCCCAGCATTTT.

The gene calls are TRBV30 and TRBJ1-1; 7 bases match TRBD1. Trimming at V came to 2 bases and at J to 1 base, leaving 7 bases not matched to a gene. Looked up from germline, CDR1 is GTSNPN and CDR2 is SVGIG (reference sequence). There are 15 residues in the CDR3. The CDR3 region is CAWSRYRGRNTEAFF. CDR3 in DNA: TGTGCCTGGAGTCGATACAGGGGCCGGAACACTGAAGCTTTCTTT.

V usage is TRBV6-2 or TRBV6-3 and J usage is TRBJ2-7, with TRBD2 identical over 11 bases. CDR1 is MNHEY, CDR2 SVGEGT, per germline. The CDR3 sequence is 16 residues long. Unmatched junction bases numbered 12, after V lost 7 bases and J lost 4 bases. The CDR3 loop is CASTPLGLAGRYEQYF. In DNA form, the CDR3 reads TGTGCCAGCACCCCTCTTGGACTAGCGGGTCGGTACGAGCAGTACTTC.

The chain carries TRBV5-4 and TRBJ2-5, with unresolved D. Germline CDR1 is SGHNT and CDR2 is YYREEE (reference sequence). V was shortened by 3 bases and J by 5 bases, with 8 bases between the two germline ends. The CDR3 is 12 residues long. CDR3 DNA sequence: TGTGCCAGCAGCTCTAGTGGGGAGACCCAGTACTTC. Translating it yields CASSSSGETQYF.

CDR3 sequence: CASSYLGAQYYNEQFF. The DNA of the CDR3 is TGTGCCAGCAGTTACCTGGGCGCGCAATACTACAATGAGCAGTTCTTC. The V call is TRBV6-5, the J call TRBJ2-1, with D uncertain. The CDR3 loop spans 16 amino acids. Trimming pared 2 bases from V and 3 bases from J, leaving 14 bases between. Germline CDR1 reads MNHEY; CDR2 reads SVGAGI.

The V gene is TRBV27, the J gene TRBJ2-5; perhaps TRBD2 as D (5 bases). Trimming left V 5 bases short and J 5 bases short, with 12 bases between. The CDR3 spans 13 residues. Per germline, CDR1 MNHEY and CDR2 SMNVEV (reference sequence). The CDR3 sequence is CASSLFPGETQYF. In DNA, the CDR3 is TGTGCCAGCAGTCTGTTTCCGGGGGAGACCCAGTACTTC.

This chain connects TRBV7-9 to TRBJ1-1, with 9 bases that match TRBD1. This CDR3 region has 13 residues. Germline V gene sequence: CDR1 SEHNR, CDR2 FQNEAQ (reference sequence). V was pared by 5 bases and J by 4 bases, with 2 bases of the junction left unmatched. The CDR3 loop is CASSVDRGTEAFF. For the CDR3, the DNA is TGTGCCAGCAGCGTGGACAGGGGCACTGAAGCTTTCTTT.

V usage is TRBV4-3 and J usage is TRBJ2-6; D remains unclear. This CDR3 contains 20 residues. With 6 bases removed from V and 0 bases from J, the gap between germline ends came to 24 bases. The germline V gene has CDR1 LGHNA and CDR2 YSLEER. The CDR3 loop reads CASSHRGFMERFSGANVLTF. In nucleotides, the CDR3 is TGCGCCAGCAGTCACCGAGGATTTATGGAGCGCTTCTCTGGGGCCAACGTCCTGACTTTC.

In its sample, this clone was seen once. V gene TRBV18 combines with J gene TRBJ2-2, with D perhaps matching TRBD1 (5 bases). Trimming took off 6 bases at V and 0 bases at J, with 11 bases between the two ends. Germline-derived CDR1 and CDR2 are KGHSH and LQKENI. The CDR3 spans 15 residues. The CDR3 nucleotides read TGTGCCAGCTCGCAACGACAGTCGAACACCGGGGAGCTGTTTTTT. This gives the protein CASSQRQSNTGELFF.

The rearrangement joins TRBV5-4 to TRBJ2-1; 12 bases are shared with TRBD2. V lost 4 bases, J lost 4 bases, and 9 bases stayed unmatched. Germline V gene lookup returns CDR1 SGHNT and CDR2 YYREEE (reference sequence). This CDR3 has 17 residues. CDR3 DNA: TGTGCCAGCAGCCAGACTAGCGGGGGTTTCGGGTACAATGAGCAGTTCTTC. Translation: CASSQTSGGFGYNEQFF.

The chain employs TRBV7-9 and TRBJ2-1; 7 bases line up with TRBD1. The CDR3 is 14 amino acids. V dropped 5 bases and J dropped 6; count of bases not matched to a gene: 7. Looked up from germline, CDR1 is SEHNR and CDR2 is FQNEAQ (reference sequence). CDR3 amino acids: CASSARDSINEQFF. The CDR3 nucleotides are TGTGCCAGCAGCGCCCGGGACAGCATCAATGAGCAGTTCTTC.

The CDR3 here is CASSLAVQETQYF. The DNA for the CDR3 is TGTGCCAGCAGCCTAGCGGTGCAAGAGACCCAGTACTTC. The chain links TRBV27 to TRBJ2-5; TRBD2 matches at 7 bases. This CDR3 is 13 amino acids long. The germline gives CDR1 MNHEY, CDR2 SMNVEV (reference sequence). V was pared by 6 bases and J by 2 bases, with 3 bases of the junction left unmatched.

V and J are TRBV27 and TRBJ2-1, with TRBD2 matching 16 bases. The CDR3 consists of 16 residues. J lost 9 bases, V lost 6 bases, and 8 bases had no gene match. The germline V gene encodes CDR1 MNHEY and CDR2 SMNVEV (reference sequence). The CDR3 here is CASRTGLAGGFGEQFF. The CDR3 DNA is TGTGCCAGCAGGACGGGACTAGCGGGGGGGTTCGGTGAGCAGTTCTTC.

The chain combines TRBV4-3 with TRBJ1-1; D might be TRBD1 (5 bases). The CDR3 runs to 16 residues. The V and J ends lost 5 bases and 5 bases respectively, with 21 bases between them. Germline V gene lookup returns CDR1 LGHNA and CDR2 YSLEER. The CDR3 spells CASSSTGEWGGTEAFF. CDR3 bases: TGCGCCAGCAGCTCGACGGGCGAATGGGGGGGGACTGAAGCTTTCTTT.

The rearrangement links TRBV19 to TRBJ1-3; 8 bases agree with TRBD1. CDR3 length equals 19 residues. Germline V gene data show CDR1 as LNHDA and CDR2 as SQIVND (reference sequence). Trimming cost V 5 bases and J 0 bases; bases outside gene matches: 15. In DNA, the CDR3 is TGTGCCAGTAGTCTCGCGACCGGGACAGGCGACCTCTCTGGAAACACCATATATTTT. It specifies CASSLATGTGDLSGNTIYF.

The chain recombines TRBV7-2 with TRBJ2-3, with 11 bases identical to TRBD2. J gave up 6 bases and V 4 bases, and 3 bases lay outside the gene matches. The CDR3 totals 14 residues. CDR1 SGHTA and CDR2 FQGNSA come from the germline V gene. The CDR3: CASSSGLAADTQYF. CDR3 bases: TGTGCCAGCAGCTCGGGACTAGCGGCGGATACGCAGTATTTT.

The J gene is TRBJ1-6, the V gene TRBV3-1 (or the pseudogene TRBV3-2); the D gene is possibly TRBD1 (5 bases). Germline V gives CDR1 LGHDT, CDR2 YNNKEL (reference sequence). V dropped 0 bases and J dropped 9 bases, with 18 bases sitting between them. This CDR3 region has 17 residues. The CDR3 is CASSQDVFRADFSPLHF. Written as DNA, the CDR3 is TGTGCCAGCAGCCAAGATGTTTTCAGGGCTGATTTTTCACCCCTCCACTTT.

V usage is TRBV7-9 and J usage is TRBJ2-3, with D tentatively TRBD1 (5 bases). Germline V gene data show CDR1 as SEHNR and CDR2 as FQNEAQ (reference sequence). The CDR3 runs 13 residues. Trimming cost V 0 bases and J 5 bases, with 6 bases left between them. The DNA of the CDR3 is TGTGCCAGCAGCTTAGCGGGGCTAGATACGCAGTATTTT. It yields the protein CASSLAGLDTQYF.

This clone was counted between two and nine times. The gene calls are TRBV5-1 and TRBJ2-5, with 7 bases matching TRBD1. CDR1 SGHRS and CDR2 YFSETQ come from the germline V gene. V shed 0 bases, J shed 5 bases, and the junction held 7 bases outside the gene matches. The CDR3 has 15 amino acids. The CDR3: CASSLARQGYETQYF. DNA for the CDR3: TGCGCCAGCAGCTTGGCCCGACAGGGATACGAGACCCAGTACTTC.

This clone is medium-sized within its sample. Distinct nucleotide sequences in the sample also encode this CDR3. This chain uses TRBV4-2 with TRBJ2-7, with D possibly TRBD2 on 5 matching bases. Looked up from germline, CDR1 is LGHNA and CDR2 is YNFKEQ. This CDR3 is 15 amino acids long. Trimming left V 0 bases short and J 2 bases short, with 11 bases between. CDR3 region: CASSQEGGRAYEQYF. The CDR3 DNA reads TGTGCCAGCAGCCAAGAGGGCGGGCGGGCCTACGAGCAGTACTTC.

The chain has TRBV6-2 or TRBV6-3 and TRBJ2-5, with D unclear. The CDR3 has 13 amino acids. Between the trimmed V and J ends, which lost 4 bases and 11 bases, there was a span of 17 bases. The germline V gene has CDR1 MNHEY and CDR2 SVGEGT. CDR3 coding DNA: TGTGCCAGCAGTTCATACGACTCACTCAATCAGTACTTC. This codes for CASSSYDSLNQYF.

V and J are TRBV13 and TRBJ1-6; 9 positions match TRBD1. V trimming: 6 bases; J trimming: 12 bases; junction bases outside the gene matches: 9. Looked up from germline, CDR1 is PRHDT and CDR2 is FYEKMQ (reference sequence). This CDR3 is built from 14 residues. DNA of the CDR3: TGTGCCAGCAGACCGGGGGACAGGGCGGGACCCCTCCACTTT. It encodes CASRPGDRAGPLHF.